This T cell receptor beta chain was documented in a study of beta chain features in type 1 diabetes. Over 95% purity was reached by all sorted populations. Study results and caveats: Patients with Type 1 diabetes showed moderately but significantly shorter TCRB CDR3s in all four CD4+ subsets.

Trimming shortened V by 10 bases and J by 0 bases, and 9 bases separated the two germline ends. This CDR3 spans 13 amino acids. Germline loops: CDR1 ENHRY, CDR2 SYGVKD. This clone was seen repeatedly, ten times or more. What it binds is unknown. Investigators reverse transcribed all isolated RNA, so they sequenced expressed TCRB transcripts. Sequencing used immunoSEQ multiplex PCR; TCRdb keeps in-frame clones, though not all of them. The data show some 370,000 clones, over 8.5% seen once. The receptor's source is a man aged 25 to 40 with type 1 diabetes. V and J are TRBV10-3 and TRBJ2-2; D may correspond to TRBD1 or TRBD2 (5 bases each). Sequencing was carried out using central memory CD4+ T cells from blood. The chain's CDR3 is CASLGANTGELFF. Here the CDR3 DNA reads TGTGCCAGTCTGGGGGCGAACACCGGGGAGCTGTTTTTT.